This record covers a single T cell receptor beta chain. In the original processing: By means of reference gene primer amplification, nucleated cell counts were estimated. The protocol was immunoSEQ multiplex PCR, while the TCRdb copy is restricted to in-frame clones and leaves out a portion. D and trimming come from the DNA, and the V and J calls and clone size come from that table. In the table there are about 220,000 clones, 80% to 90% of which are singletons. Trimming removed 2 bases from V and 8 bases from J, with 10 bases in between. This CDR3 has 14 amino acids. Looked up from germline, CDR1 is LGHDT and CDR2 is YNNKEL (reference sequence). This record comes from a study of blood T cell repertoires in COVID-19.

This sequence was found in a woman aged 18-29 years in a cohort exposed to, infected with or recovered from COVID-19 (not recorded which). The chain combines TRBV3-1 (or the pseudogene TRBV3-2) with TRBJ1-6; maybe TRBD1 (6 bases). The sequenced material came from PBMCs or T cells enriched from blood (not recorded which). In DNA form, the CDR3 reads TGTGCCAGCAGCCAATCTAACAGGGATTCACCCCTCCACTTT. It is translated as CASSQSNRDSPLHF.